Following are 28 T cell receptor beta chains from one sample sequenced in a study of T cells in Graves' hyperthyroidism and ophthalmopathy (dated by TCRdb to between 2018 and 2020). Library preparation employed multiplex PCR. Sequencing was carried out with an Illumina HiSeq 2000. The TCR beta CDR3 regions were amplified from RNA transcripts. For the first round of RT-PCR on the TCR CDR3, the HTBI primer set was used together with the Qiagen OneStep RT-PCR kit. The public sequencing data were trimmed at Q25 with fastp and processed into clonotypes with MiXCR by TCRdb, which kept only in-frame beta chains. Rows with a matching CDR3 protein are joined into one entry that keeps the most common DNA and genes. In all, the sample holds hundreds of thousands of distinct CDR3 sequences, and 13% to 15% of those were seen once. Of the sample, 10% falls within the top ten clones. Sample: blood. These receptors came from a woman between 18 and 29 years old with Graves' hyperthyroidism.

This clonotype was seen more than once but under ten times. This CDR3 reads CAISEGGSGLQAQHF. The CDR3 DNA follows: TGTGCCATCAGTGAGGGCGGTTCGGGACTCCAGGCCCAGCATTTT. V and J are TRBV10-3 and TRBJ1-5, with D possibly matching TRBD1 (5 bases). Trimming shortened V by 2 bases and J by 11 bases, and 19 bases separated the two germline ends. The CDR3 covers 15 residues. Germline CDR1 and CDR2: ENHRY and SYGVKD.

The CDR3: CASSLFAARLDTEAFF. DNA of the CDR3: TGTGCCAGCAGTTTATTTGCCGCCAGGTTAGACACTGAAGCTTTCTTT. J is TRBJ1-1 and V is TRBV27; D is undetermined. Germline CDR1 reads MNHEY; CDR2 reads SMNVEV (reference sequence). V was shortened by 1 base and J by 3 bases, with 15 bases between the two germline ends. CDR3 length equals 16 residues.

For this clonotype: This may be a read error, as it is one base from a much larger clone. The chain carries TRBV29-1 and TRBJ1-2; no clear D gene. The CDR3 loop spans 16 amino acids. The V gene's germline CDR1 is SQVTM and CDR2 ANQGSEA. CDR3 in amino acids: CSVDGGKAFNNHGYTF. As DNA, the CDR3 is TGCAGCGTTGATGGAGGGAAGGCCTTTAATAACCATGGCTACACCTTC. The full variable domain, in which reference TRBV29-1 and TRBJ1-2 provide the parts outside the CDR3, is SAVISQKPSRDICQRGTSLTIQCQVDSQVTMMFWYRQQPGQSLTLIATANQGSEATYESGFVIDKFPISRPNLTFSTLTVSNMSPEDSSIYLCSVDGGKAFNNHGYTFGSGTRLTVV.

In its sample, this clonotype was seen many times. The chain has TRBV30 and TRBJ2-6; D gene ambiguous. CDR3 size: 15 residues. Trimming removed 5 bases from V and 0 bases from J, with 11 bases in between. CDR1 GTSNPN and CDR2 SVGIG come from the germline V gene (reference sequence). The CDR3 nucleotides are TGTGCCTGGGTCCGGGCTATCTCTGGGGCCAACGTCCTGACTTTC. Translating gives CAWVRAISGANVLTF.

The J gene is TRBJ2-5, the V gene TRBV7-2; D is unclear. The CDR3 totals 14 residues. V gave up 2 bases and J gave up 5 bases, with 12 bases separating them. Per the germline V gene, CDR1 is SGHTA and CDR2 is FQGNSA. CDR3 sequence reads: CASSLHRVEETQYF. The CDR3 bases are TGTGCCAGCAGCTTACATCGCGTAGAGGAGACCCAGTACTTC.

The chain uses TRBV7-8 and TRBJ2-2; 8 nucleotides agree with TRBD1. J was trimmed by 4 bases and V by 0 bases; bases with no gene match: 10. The CDR3 covers 18 residues. From germline, CDR1 is SGHVS and CDR2 FQNEAQ. The CDR3 sequence is CASSLAPGQGGSTGELFF. CDR3 coding DNA: TGTGCCAGCAGCTTAGCGCCAGGACAGGGTGGGAGCACCGGGGAGCTGTTTTTT.

Only a few counts were recorded for this clonotype. The chain carries TRBV29-1 and TRBJ2-7; D is ambiguous. Looked up from germline, CDR1 is SQVTM and CDR2 is ANQGSEA. The V gene lost 6 bases and the J gene lost 6 bases, with 12 bases spanning the gap. The CDR3 is 11 residues long. CDR3: CSVGWLGEQYF. The CDR3 DNA is TGCAGCGTGGGCTGGCTGGGCGAGCAGTACTTC.

The J gene is TRBJ1-1, the V gene TRBV10-3, with no clear D. Germline V gene data show CDR1 as ENHRY and CDR2 as SYGVKD. The CDR3 extends over 12 amino acids. Deletions cut 10 bases from V and 1 base from J, with 10 bases between. CDR3 bases: TGTGCCAGACCGGGCCCGAACACTGAAGCTTTCTTT. Translated: CARPGPNTEAFF.

This chain connects TRBV20-1 to TRBJ2-7; a possible D gene is TRBD1 (5 bases). This CDR3 comprises 14 residues. Germline CDR1 DFQATT, CDR2 SNEGSKA (reference sequence). V was clipped by 4 bases and J by 0 bases, with 13 bases between them. CDR3 sequence: CSANGRQNSYEQYF. The CDR3 nucleotides are TGCAGTGCTAACGGAAGACAGAACTCCTACGAGCAGTACTTC.

The chain combines TRBV19 with TRBJ2-3; D is uncertain. The CDR3 has 14 amino acids. V lost 3 bases and J lost 2, with 9 bases in between. Germline V gives CDR1 LNHDA, CDR2 SQIVND (reference sequence). CDR3 bases: TGTGCCAGTAGTATGGGTAGGTTCACAGATACGCAGTATTTT. This sequence encodes CASSMGRFTDTQYF.

This clonotype appeared many times. The rearrangement joins TRBV7-2 to TRBJ2-7; tentatively, D is TRBD2 (5 bases). V was clipped by 2 bases and J by 3 bases, with 8 bases between them. The germline CDR1 and CDR2 sequences are SGHTA and FQGNSA. The CDR3 length is 13 residues. DNA of the CDR3: TGTGCCAGCAGCTTACGGGGAGTCTACGAGCAGTACTTC. Amino acid sequence: CASSLRGVYEQYF. The whole variable domain, filled in from reference TRBV7-2 and TRBJ2-7, reads GAGVSQSPSNKVTEKGKDVELRCDPISGHTALYWYRQSLGQGLEFLIYFQGNSAPDKSGLPSDRFSAERTGGSVSTLTIQRTQQEDSAVYLCASSLRGVYEQYFGPGTRLTVT.

This clonotype was seen many times. The J gene is TRBJ1-2, the V gene TRBV2; possibly TRBD1 for D (5 bases). This CDR3 comprises 13 residues. V was pared by 6 bases and J by 1 base, with 9 bases between. Germline V gene lookup returns CDR1 SNHLY and CDR2 FYNNEI. The CDR3 here is CASSEDINYGYTF. In nucleotides, the CDR3 is TGTGCCAGCAGCGAGGACATTAACTATGGCTACACCTTC.

In this sample, this clonotype turned up a few times. The chain employs TRBV2 and TRBJ2-1, with D tentatively TRBD1 or TRBD2 (6 bases each). The CDR3 is made up of 13 amino acids. Germline V CDR1 and CDR2: SNHLY, FYNNEI. Trimming left V 6 bases short and J 12 bases short, with 18 bases between. CDR3 region: CASRLKGGQGQFF. The DNA of the CDR3 is TGTGCCAGCAGGCTTAAGGGGGGCCAGGGGCAGTTCTTC.

The V call is TRBV28, the J call TRBJ1-1, with D perhaps matching TRBD1 (6 bases). CDR1 is MDHEN and CDR2 is SYDVKM in the germline V gene. CDR3 length: 13 amino acids. Trimming took off 6 bases at V and 4 bases at J, with 12 bases between the two ends. CDR3: CASRYRVVTEAFF. The DNA of the CDR3 is TGTGCCAGCAGATACAGGGTTGTCACTGAAGCTTTCTTT. The complete variable domain, with remaining parts taken from reference TRBV28 and TRBJ1-1, reads DVKVTQSSRYLVKRTGEKVFLECVQDMDHENMFWYRQDPGLGLRLIYFSYDVKMKEKGDIPEGYSVSREKKERFSLILESASTNQTSMYLCASRYRVVTEAFFGQGTRLTVV.

This clonotype appeared a few times. This chain uses TRBV28 with TRBJ1-4, with D unclear. V lost 3 bases, J lost 4 bases, and 15 bases lay in between. This CDR3 has 16 amino acids. The germline CDR1 and CDR2 sequences are MDHEN and SYDVKM. The CDR3 loop reads CASSFSEDFGNEKLFF. Here the CDR3 DNA reads TGTGCCAGCAGTTTTTCTGAGGACTTTGGTAATGAAAAACTGTTTTTT.

The chain carries TRBV6-1 and TRBJ2-1; 9 nucleotides line up with TRBD2. This CDR3 comprises 15 residues. V lost 8 bases and J lost 6; bases outside the gene matches: 11. Germline V gene sequence: CDR1 MNHNS, CDR2 SASEGT. The CDR3 nucleotides read TGTGCCAGCGCGAATAGCGGGAGCCTTATCAATGAGCAGTTCTTC. It specifies CASANSGSLINEQFF.

The chain carries TRBV20-1 and TRBJ1-2; 10 nucleotides match TRBD1. The CDR3 spans 15 residues. V shed 4 bases and J 4 bases; nucleotides not matched to a gene: 9. Germline V lookup: CDR1 DFQATT, CDR2 SNEGSKA (reference sequence). This CDR3 reads CSAKPGQGSLYGYTF. CDR3 sequence (DNA): TGCAGTGCTAAGCCGGGACAGGGGAGCCTCTATGGCTACACCTTC.

About this clonotype itself: This may be a read error, as it is one base from a much larger clone. The chain joins TRBV20-1 to TRBJ2-5; D may be TRBD2 (5 bases). The germline gives CDR1 DFQATT, CDR2 SNEGSKA (reference sequence). The CDR3 has 13 residues. Trimming took 2 bases from V and 12 from J, leaving 19 bases between them. The CDR3 loop is CSARNGERTAKYF. DNA of the CDR3: TGCAGTGCTAGAAATGGTGAGCGGACGGCGAAGTACTTC.

The chain recombines TRBV6-2 or TRBV6-3 with TRBJ1-1; weak D call: TRBD1 (6 bases). The CDR3 length is 13 residues. The V end was cut by 2 bases, the J end by 5 bases, with 9 bases between. In germline, CDR1 is MNHEY, CDR2 SVGEGT. For the CDR3, the DNA is TGTGCCAGCAGTTACATGGGGGCAACTGAAGCTTTCTTT. This encodes CASSYMGATEAFF.

The chain recombines TRBV7-8 with TRBJ2-7; 8 bases line up with TRBD1. This CDR3 comprises 17 residues. V lost 2 bases and J lost 5; bases outside the gene matches: 14. CDR1 is SGHVS and CDR2 is FQNEAQ in the germline V gene. The CDR3 sequence: CASSLSGGQDRENEQYF. DNA for the CDR3: TGTGCCAGCAGCTTAAGTGGGGGACAGGACAGGGAGAACGAGCAGTACTTC.

The chain couples TRBV10-3 to TRBJ2-1; TRBD1 aligns across 7 bases. This CDR3 is 14 amino acids long. Germline V gives CDR1 ENHRY, CDR2 SYGVKD. V trimming: 10 bases; J trimming: 12 bases; junction bases outside the gene matches: 18. In DNA form, the CDR3 reads TGTGCCACCTCCGAGAAGTTGGTAGGGGGCGGGCAGTTCTTC. Protein product: CATSEKLVGGGQFF.

The sample holds a few counts of this clonotype. This clone may be a read error of a much larger clone one base away. The chain combines TRBV20-1 with TRBJ1-6; possible D gene TRBD1, 5 bases. The CDR3 runs to 15 residues. Germline assignment: CDR1 DFQATT and CDR2 SNEGSKA (reference sequence). Trimming cost V 0 bases and J 9 bases, with 15 bases left between them. The CDR3 sequence: CSARDFPGPGSPLHF. CDR3 nucleotides: TGCAGTGCTAGAGATTTCCCAGGGCCTGGTTCACCCCTCCACTTT.

In this sample, this clonotype turned up many times. The chain links TRBV7-2 to TRBJ2-2; a weak D match, TRBD1 (6 bases). The CDR3 is made up of 18 amino acids. The germline V gene has CDR1 SGHTA and CDR2 FQGNSA. Deletions cut 5 bases from V and 4 bases from J, with 23 bases between. CDR3 nucleotides: TGTGCCAGCAGCCCTTACCGGGACATTCAATGGGCCACCGGGGAGCTGTTTTTT. This codes for CASSPYRDIQWATGELFF.

This clonotype was counted many times. The CDR3 nucleotides read TGCAGTGCTAAATCCCTAGGGGGCGGGAACACAGATACGCAGTATTTT. The encoded protein is CSAKSLGGGNTDTQYF. The V gene is TRBV20-1, the J gene TRBJ2-3; a weak D match, TRBD1 (7 bases). V was clipped by 4 bases and J by 2 bases, with 19 bases between them. This CDR3 is built from 16 residues. Looked up from germline, CDR1 is DFQATT and CDR2 is SNEGSKA (reference sequence).

This clonotype was seen at least ten times. This rearrangement joins TRBV5-5 to TRBJ2-7; TRBD2 aligns across 8 bases. Germline V gene data show CDR1 as SGHKS and CDR2 as YYEKEE (reference sequence). The CDR3 has 15 residues. The J segment lost 2 bases and the V segment lost 3 bases, leaving 7 bases of the junction unmatched. The CDR3 here is CASSYGLADTYEQYF. The CDR3 DNA reads as TGTGCCAGCAGCTACGGACTAGCCGATACCTACGAGCAGTACTTC.

The CDR3 DNA reads TGTGCCAGCAGTACCACCCCTTGGGATACGCAGTATTTT. This sequence encodes CASSTTPWDTQYF. The chain has TRBV12-3 or TRBV12-4 and TRBJ2-3, with D unresolved. The germline V and J ends were trimmed by 5 bases and 6 bases, with 12 bases remaining between them. The CDR3 contains 13 residues.

This clonotype has at least ten counts. V is TRBV2 and J is TRBJ2-7; 8 bases line up with TRBD1. V was clipped by 6 bases and J by 2 bases; unmatched bases: 3. The CDR3 sequence is 13 residues long. CDR1 SNHLY and CDR2 FYNNEI come from the germline V gene. This CDR3 reads CASRVTGAYEQYF. The CDR3 coding sequence is TGTGCCAGCAGAGTGACAGGGGCCTACGAGCAGTACTTC.

Ten or more counts support this clonotype. The V and J genes are TRBV30 and TRBJ1-5; D is perhaps TRBD1 (6 bases). CDR3 length: 13 residues. V was trimmed by 3 bases and J by 3 bases, leaving 9 bases between them. Germline V gene sequence: CDR1 GTSNPN, CDR2 SVGIG (reference sequence). CDR3 loop: CAWSGQFNQPQHF. Here the CDR3 DNA reads TGTGCCTGGAGCGGACAGTTCAATCAGCCCCAGCATTTT.